Sequencing of this TCR beta chain was carried out in a study of monozygotic twins with inflammatory bowel disease. Comments on this clonotype: What it binds is unknown.

Study-wide results and caveats: With inverse Simpson as the measure, TCRbeta diversity was lower in IBD patients than in healthy co-twins.

UMIs that included a 6-nucleotide sample barcode were added by template switching, which took place during cDNA synthesis. TCRdb reanalyzed the 5' RACE reads, giving one entry per CDR3 protein sequence and no DNA. This repertoire includes more than 350,000 distinct CDR3 sequences. The V gene's germline CDR1 is KGHSH and CDR2 LQKENI. This CDR3 spans 15 amino acids. The chain combines TRBV18 with TRBJ1-4; TCRdb selects TRBD1, and the lack of DNA leaves this call unchecked. Sequencing was performed on blood. The origin of this receptor is a human donor with ulcerative colitis or Crohn's disease, or a healthy co-twin of an affected twin (not recorded which). The CDR3 reads CASSPGGQSIEKLFF.